What follows are 10 T cell receptor beta chains derived from one specimen sequenced in a study of blood T cell repertoires in COVID-19. The method was immunoSEQ multiplex PCR; TCRdb's version includes in-frame clones alone and lacks a portion of them. Among roughly 150,000 clones listed, 84% were seen once. Sequencing was done on a sample of PBMCs or T cells enriched from blood (not recorded which). The receptors stem from a man aged 50-59 years in a cohort exposed to, infected with or recovered from COVID-19 (not recorded which).

This sequence joins TRBV18 and TRBJ1-1; D remains ambiguous. The CDR3 totals 13 residues. Trimming removed 3 bases at V and 13 bases at J, with 18 bases between. Germline CDR1 is KGHSH and CDR2 is LQKENI. The CDR3, as DNA: TGTGCCAGCTCACCCGGATGGGAGACCCGGGGTTTCTTT. Translated: CASSPGWETRGFF.

This sequence joins TRBV18 and TRBJ1-4; TRBD1 aligns across 7 bases. This CDR3 contains 15 residues. Unmatched junction bases numbered 4, after V lost 4 bases and J lost 2 bases. Germline V gives CDR1 KGHSH, CDR2 LQKENI. This CDR3 reads CASSLRTGTNEKLFF. For the CDR3, the DNA is TGTGCCAGCTCACTCCGGACAGGCACTAATGAAAAACTGTTTTTT.

V gene TRBV28 combines with J gene TRBJ1-1; D remains ambiguous. Germline values: CDR1 MDHEN, CDR2 SYDVKM. CDR3 length: 15 residues. Trimming shortened V by 6 bases and J by 0 bases, and 14 bases separated the two germline ends. Written as DNA, the CDR3 is TGTGCCAGCAGATACCCCGGACTGCTGAACACTGAAGCTTTCTTT. Its translation is CASRYPGLLNTEAFF.

V usage is TRBV5-4 and J usage is TRBJ2-1; TRBD2 agrees at 10 bases. V was clipped by 0 bases and J by 10 bases; unmatched bases: 7. The CDR3 covers 15 residues. Germline values: CDR1 SGHNT, CDR2 YYREEE (reference sequence). CDR3 protein: CASSLASGGAGEQFF. The CDR3 DNA reads as TGTGCCAGCAGCTTGGCCAGCGGGGGGGCGGGGGAGCAGTTCTTC.

This sequence joins TRBV12-3 or TRBV12-4 and TRBJ1-1; TRBD1 matches at 7 bases. V lost 6 bases to trimming and J lost 3 bases; unmatched junction nucleotides: 4. The CDR3 sequence is 13 residues long. The CDR3 here is CASSPTGDTEAFF. The CDR3 bases are TGTGCCAGCAGCCCTACAGGGGACACTGAAGCTTTCTTT.

This clone has only one observation. The rearrangement uses TRBV5-1 and TRBJ2-3; a possible D gene is TRBD1 (6 bases). Per germline, CDR1 SGHRS and CDR2 YFSETQ. V dropped 2 bases and J dropped 3 bases, with 7 bases sitting between them. The CDR3 has 13 amino acids. Written as DNA, the CDR3 is TGCGCCAGCAGCTTTCAGGGGACAGATACGCAGTATTTT. Translation gives CASSFQGTDTQYF.

The V call is TRBV10-3, the J call TRBJ2-3; 9 nucleotides align to TRBD2. The CDR3 runs to 15 residues. The germline gives CDR1 ENHRY, CDR2 SYGVKD. Unmatched junction bases numbered 8, after V lost 6 bases and J lost 4 bases. CDR3: CAIRPSAGGPDTQYF. The DNA of the CDR3 is TGTGCCATCAGGCCCTCAGCGGGAGGCCCAGATACGCAGTATTTT.

In this sample, this clone turned up once. The V gene is TRBV5-4, the J gene TRBJ2-7, with TRBD2 identical over 10 bases. This CDR3 region has 15 residues. CDR1 is SGHNT and CDR2 is YYREEE in the germline V gene (reference sequence). Trimming took 1 base from V and 3 from J; bases not matched to a gene: 4. CDR3 DNA sequence: TGTGCCAGCAGCTTGAGCGGGAGGGATAGCTACGAGCAGTACTTC. Its protein product is CASSLSGRDSYEQYF.

The chain links TRBV30 to TRBJ2-6; perhaps TRBD2 as D (5 bases). The V end was cut by 1 base, the J end by 0 bases, with 13 bases between. The CDR3 runs to 17 residues. Germline V gene lookup returns CDR1 GTSNPN and CDR2 SVGIG (reference sequence). The CDR3 DNA is TGTGCCTGGAGTGCGGACTTCTCCCGCTCTGGGGCCAACGTCCTGACTTTC. Residues: CAWSADFSRSGANVLTF.

The chain combines TRBV7-6 with TRBJ2-3, with D possibly being TRBD2 (6 bases). The CDR3 has 15 residues. Deletions cut 6 bases from V and 0 bases from J, with 13 bases between. In germline, CDR1 is SGHVS, CDR2 FNYEAQ. The CDR3 DNA sequence: TGTGCCAGCAGGTCGGGACTCATGAGCACAGATACGCAGTATTTT. Its translation is CASRSGLMSTDTQYF.